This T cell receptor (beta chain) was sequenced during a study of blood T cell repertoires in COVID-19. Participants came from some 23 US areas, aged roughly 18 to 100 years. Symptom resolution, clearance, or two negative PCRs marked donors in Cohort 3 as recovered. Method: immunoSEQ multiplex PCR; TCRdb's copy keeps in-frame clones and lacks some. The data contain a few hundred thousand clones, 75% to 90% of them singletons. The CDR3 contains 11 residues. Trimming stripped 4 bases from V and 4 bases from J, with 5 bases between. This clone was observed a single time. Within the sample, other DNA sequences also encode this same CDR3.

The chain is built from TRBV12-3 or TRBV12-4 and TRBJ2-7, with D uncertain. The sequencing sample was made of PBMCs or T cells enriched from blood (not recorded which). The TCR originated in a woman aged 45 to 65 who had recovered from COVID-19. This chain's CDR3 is CASSSGYEQYF. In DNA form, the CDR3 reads TGTGCCAGCAGTTCAGGATACGAGCAGTACTTC.